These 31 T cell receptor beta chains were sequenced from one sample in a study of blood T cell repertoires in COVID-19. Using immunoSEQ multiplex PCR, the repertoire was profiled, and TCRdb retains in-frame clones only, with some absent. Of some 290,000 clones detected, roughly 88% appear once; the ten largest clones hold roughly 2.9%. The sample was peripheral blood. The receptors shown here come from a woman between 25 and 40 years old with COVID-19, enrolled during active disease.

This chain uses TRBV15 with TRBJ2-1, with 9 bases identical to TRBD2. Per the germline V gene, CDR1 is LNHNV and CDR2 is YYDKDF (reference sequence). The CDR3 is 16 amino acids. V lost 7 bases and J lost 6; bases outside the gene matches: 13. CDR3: CATKGSGLAGSNEQFF. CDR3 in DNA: TGTGCCACCAAAGGATCCGGGCTAGCGGGAAGCAATGAGCAGTTCTTC.

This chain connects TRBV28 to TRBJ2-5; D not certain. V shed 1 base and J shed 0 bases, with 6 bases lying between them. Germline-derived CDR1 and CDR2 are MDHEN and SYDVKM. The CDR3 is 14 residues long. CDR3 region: CASSLSADQETQYF. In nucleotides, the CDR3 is TGTGCCAGCAGTTTATCGGCGGACCAAGAGACCCAGTACTTC. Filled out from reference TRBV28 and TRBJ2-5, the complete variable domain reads DVKVTQSSRYLVKRTGEKVFLECVQDMDHENMFWYRQDPGLGLRLIYFSYDVKMKEKGDIPEGYSVSREKKERFSLILESASTNQTSMYLCASSLSADQETQYFGPGTRLLVL.

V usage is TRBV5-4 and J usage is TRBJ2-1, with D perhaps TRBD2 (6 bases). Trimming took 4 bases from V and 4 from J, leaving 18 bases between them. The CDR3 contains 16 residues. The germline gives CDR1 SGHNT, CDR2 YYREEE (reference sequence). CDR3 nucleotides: TGTGCCAGCAGCGGACCTCGGGAGACCACGTACAATGAGCAGTTCTTC. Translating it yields CASSGPRETTYNEQFF.

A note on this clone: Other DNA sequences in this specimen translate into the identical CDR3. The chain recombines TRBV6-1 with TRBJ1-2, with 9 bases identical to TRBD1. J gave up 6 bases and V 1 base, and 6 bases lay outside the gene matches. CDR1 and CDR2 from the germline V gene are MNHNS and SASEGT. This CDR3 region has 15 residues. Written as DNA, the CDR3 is TGTGCCAGCAGTGAAGAGACAGGGGGTATCGATGGCTACACCTTC. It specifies CASSEETGGIDGYTF.

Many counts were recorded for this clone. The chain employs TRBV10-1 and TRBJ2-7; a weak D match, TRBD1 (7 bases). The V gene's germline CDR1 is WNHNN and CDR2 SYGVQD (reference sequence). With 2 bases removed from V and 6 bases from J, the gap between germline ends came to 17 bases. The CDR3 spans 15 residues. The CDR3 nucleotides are TGCGCCAGCAGTGAGGGAGGAGGGGGCTATGGCGAGCAGTACTTC. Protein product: CASSEGGGGYGEQYF.

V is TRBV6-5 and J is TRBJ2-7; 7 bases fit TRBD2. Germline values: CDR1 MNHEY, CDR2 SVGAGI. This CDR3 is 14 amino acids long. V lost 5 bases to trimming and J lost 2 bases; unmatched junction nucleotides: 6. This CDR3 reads CASSTRLAPYEQYF. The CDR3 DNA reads TGTGCCAGCAGTACAAGACTAGCCCCCTACGAGCAGTACTTC.

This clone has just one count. In DNA, the CDR3 is TGTGCCAGCAGCTCTGGGGCCGCCAACTATGGCTACACCTTC. The encoded protein is CASSSGAANYGYTF. The J gene is TRBJ1-2, the V gene TRBV6-5, with a weak D call TRBD1 (5 bases). Trimming cost V 6 bases and J 2 bases, with 13 bases left between them. This CDR3 is built from 14 residues. CDR1 is MNHEY and CDR2 is SVGAGI in the germline V gene.

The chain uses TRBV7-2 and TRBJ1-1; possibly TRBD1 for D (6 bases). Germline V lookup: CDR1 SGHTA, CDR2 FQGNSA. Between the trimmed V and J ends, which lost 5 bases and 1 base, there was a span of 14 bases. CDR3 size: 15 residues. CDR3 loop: CASSPGGLSNTEAFF. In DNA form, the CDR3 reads TGTGCCAGCAGCCCGGGGGGGCTTTCGAACACTGAAGCTTTCTTT.

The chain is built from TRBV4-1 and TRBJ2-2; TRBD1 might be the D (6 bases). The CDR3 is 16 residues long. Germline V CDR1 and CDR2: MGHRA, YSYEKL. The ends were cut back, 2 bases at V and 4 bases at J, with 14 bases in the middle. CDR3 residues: CASSQQQGFVTGELFF. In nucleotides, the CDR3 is TGCGCCAGCAGCCAACAACAGGGTTTTGTCACCGGGGAGCTGTTTTTT.

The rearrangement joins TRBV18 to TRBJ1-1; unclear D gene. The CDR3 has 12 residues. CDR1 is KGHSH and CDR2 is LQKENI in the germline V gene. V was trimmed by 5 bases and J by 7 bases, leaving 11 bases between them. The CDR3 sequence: CASSSEEFEAFF. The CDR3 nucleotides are TGTGCCAGCTCATCCGAGGAATTTGAAGCTTTCTTT.

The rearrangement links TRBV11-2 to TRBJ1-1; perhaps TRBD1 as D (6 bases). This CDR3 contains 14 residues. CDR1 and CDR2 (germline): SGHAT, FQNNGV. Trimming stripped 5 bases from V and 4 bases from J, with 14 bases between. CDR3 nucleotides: TGTGCCAGCAGCCCGCTAACAGGGTTCACTGAAGCTTTCTTT. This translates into CASSPLTGFTEAFF.

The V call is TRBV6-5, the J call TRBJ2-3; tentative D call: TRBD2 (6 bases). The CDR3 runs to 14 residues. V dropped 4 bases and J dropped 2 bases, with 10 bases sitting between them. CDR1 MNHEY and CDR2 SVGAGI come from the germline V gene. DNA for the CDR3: TGTGCCAGCAGTTCCGGGGGACCCACAGATACGCAGTATTTT. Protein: CASSSGGPTDTQYF.

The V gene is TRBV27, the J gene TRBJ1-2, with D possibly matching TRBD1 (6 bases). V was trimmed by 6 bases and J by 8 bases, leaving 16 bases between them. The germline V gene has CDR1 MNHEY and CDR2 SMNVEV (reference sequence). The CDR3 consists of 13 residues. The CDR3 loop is CASSQTGRAGYTF. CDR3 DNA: TGTGCCAGCAGCCAGACAGGACGGGCCGGCTACACCTTC.

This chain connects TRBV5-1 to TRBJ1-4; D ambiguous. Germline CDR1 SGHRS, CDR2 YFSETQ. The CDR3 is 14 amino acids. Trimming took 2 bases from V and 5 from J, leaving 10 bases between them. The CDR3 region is CASSFWGVNEKLFF. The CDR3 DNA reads TGCGCCAGCAGCTTCTGGGGAGTCAATGAAAAACTGTTTTTT.

CDR3: CASSFPEGGAYNEQFF. The CDR3 DNA follows: TGTGCCAGCAGCTTCCCGGAAGGGGGCGCATACAATGAGCAGTTCTTC. The V and J genes are TRBV11-1 and TRBJ2-1, with 7 bases fitting TRBD1. Germline CDR1 is SGHAT and CDR2 is FQDESV (reference sequence). With V trimmed by 3 bases and J by 4 bases, 9 bases remained unmatched. The length of the CDR3 is 16 residues.

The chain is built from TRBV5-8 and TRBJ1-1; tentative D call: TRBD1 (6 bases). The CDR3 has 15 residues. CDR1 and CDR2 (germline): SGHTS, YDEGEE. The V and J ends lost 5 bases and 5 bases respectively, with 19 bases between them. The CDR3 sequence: CASRFSGQKGTEAFF. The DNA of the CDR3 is TGTGCCAGCAGATTTTCTGGACAGAAAGGGACTGAAGCTTTCTTT.

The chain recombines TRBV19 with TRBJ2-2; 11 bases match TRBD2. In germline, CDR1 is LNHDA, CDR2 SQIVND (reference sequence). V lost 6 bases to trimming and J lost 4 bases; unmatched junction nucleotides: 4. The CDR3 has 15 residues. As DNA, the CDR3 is TGTGCCAGTAGCCAACTAGCGGGAGTCACCGGGGAGCTGTTTTTT. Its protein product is CASSQLAGVTGELFF.

In nucleotides, the CDR3 is TGCGCCAGCAGCTTGGTGCGGGAGCACTCCTACAATGAGCAGTTCTTC. Its protein is CASSLVREHSYNEQFF. The chain links TRBV5-1 to TRBJ2-1; 7 bases agree with TRBD2. The germline V gene encodes CDR1 SGHRS and CDR2 YFSETQ. The CDR3 spans 16 residues. Trimming removed 0 bases from V and 0 bases from J; junction bases left unmatched: 3.

The CDR3 loop reads CASSRGVTEAFF. The CDR3 DNA sequence: TGTGCCAGTAGTAGGGGGGTCACTGAAGCTTTCTTT. The chain uses TRBV19 and TRBJ1-1; TRBD1 is a possible D gene (5 bases). The length of the CDR3 is 12 residues. CDR1 is LNHDA, CDR2 SQIVND, per germline (reference sequence). The V end was cut by 4 bases, the J end by 4 bases, with 7 bases between.

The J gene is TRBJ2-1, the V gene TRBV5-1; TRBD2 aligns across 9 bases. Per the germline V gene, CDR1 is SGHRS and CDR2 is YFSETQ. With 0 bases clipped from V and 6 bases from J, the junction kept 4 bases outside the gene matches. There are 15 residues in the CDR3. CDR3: CASSLAGLALNEQFF. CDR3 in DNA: TGCGCCAGCAGCTTGGCGGGACTAGCTCTCAATGAGCAGTTCTTC.

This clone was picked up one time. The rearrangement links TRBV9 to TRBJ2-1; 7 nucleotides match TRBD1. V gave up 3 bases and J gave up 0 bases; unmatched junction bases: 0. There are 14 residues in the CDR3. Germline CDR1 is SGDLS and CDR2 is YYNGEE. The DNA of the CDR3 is TGTGCCAGCAGCGCAGGGGGCTCCTACAATGAGCAGTTCTTC. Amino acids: CASSAGGSYNEQFF.

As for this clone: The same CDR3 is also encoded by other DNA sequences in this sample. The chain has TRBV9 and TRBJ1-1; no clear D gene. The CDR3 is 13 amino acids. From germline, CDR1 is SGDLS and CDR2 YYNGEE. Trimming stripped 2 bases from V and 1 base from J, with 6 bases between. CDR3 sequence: CASSVQKNTEAFF. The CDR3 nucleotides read TGTGCCAGCAGCGTTCAGAAGAACACTGAAGCTTTCTTT. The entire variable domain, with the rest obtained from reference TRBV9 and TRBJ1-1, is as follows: DSGVTQTPKHLITATGQRVTLRCSPRSGDLSVYWYQQSLDQGLQFLIQYYNGEERAKGNILERFSAQQFPDLHSELNLSSLELGDSALYFCASSVQKNTEAFFGQGTRLTVV.

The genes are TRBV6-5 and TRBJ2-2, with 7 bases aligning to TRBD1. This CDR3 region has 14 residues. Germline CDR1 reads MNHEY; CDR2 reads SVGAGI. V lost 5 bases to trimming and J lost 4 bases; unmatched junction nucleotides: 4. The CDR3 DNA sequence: TGTGCCAGCAGTCCGACAGGGAGCACCGGGGAGCTGTTTTTT. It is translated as CASSPTGSTGELFF.

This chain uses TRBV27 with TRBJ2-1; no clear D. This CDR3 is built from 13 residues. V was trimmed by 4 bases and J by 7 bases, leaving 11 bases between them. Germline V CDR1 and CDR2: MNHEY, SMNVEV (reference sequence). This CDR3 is CASSYLYMNEQFF. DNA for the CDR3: TGTGCCAGCAGTTATCTTTATATGAATGAGCAGTTCTTC.

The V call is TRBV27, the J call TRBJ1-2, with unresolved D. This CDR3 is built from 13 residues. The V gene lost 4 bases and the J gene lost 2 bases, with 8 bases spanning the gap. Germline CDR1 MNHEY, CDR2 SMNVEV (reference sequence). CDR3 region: CASSWAENYGYTF. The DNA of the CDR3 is TGTGCCAGCAGTTGGGCTGAAAACTATGGCTACACCTTC.

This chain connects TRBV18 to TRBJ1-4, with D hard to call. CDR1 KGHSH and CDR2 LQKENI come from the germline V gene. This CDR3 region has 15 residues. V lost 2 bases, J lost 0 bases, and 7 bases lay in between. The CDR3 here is CASSPKRATNEKLFF. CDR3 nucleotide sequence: TGTGCCAGCTCACCAAAACGAGCAACTAATGAAAAACTGTTTTTT.

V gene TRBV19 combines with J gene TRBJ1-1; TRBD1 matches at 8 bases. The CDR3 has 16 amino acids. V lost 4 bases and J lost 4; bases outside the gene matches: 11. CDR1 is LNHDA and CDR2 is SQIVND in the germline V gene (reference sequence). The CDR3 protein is CASSRSGGEVRTEAFF. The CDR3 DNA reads TGTGCCAGTAGTAGGTCAGGGGGCGAGGTTCGCACTGAAGCTTTCTTT.

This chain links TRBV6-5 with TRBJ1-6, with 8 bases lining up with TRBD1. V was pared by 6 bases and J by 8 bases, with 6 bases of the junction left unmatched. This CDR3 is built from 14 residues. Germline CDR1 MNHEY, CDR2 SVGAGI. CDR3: CASSRGQGDSPLHF. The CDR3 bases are TGTGCCAGCAGCCGTGGACAGGGAGATTCACCCCTCCACTTT.

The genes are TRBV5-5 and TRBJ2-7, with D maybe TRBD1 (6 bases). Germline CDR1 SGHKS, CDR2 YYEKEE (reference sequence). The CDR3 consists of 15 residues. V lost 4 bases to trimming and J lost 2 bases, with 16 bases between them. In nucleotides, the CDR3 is TGTGCCAGCAGCCAGTGGACAGTGAGTGCCTACGAGCAGTACTTC. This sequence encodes CASSQWTVSAYEQYF. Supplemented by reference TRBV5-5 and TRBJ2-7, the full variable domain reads DAGVTQSPTHLIKTRGQQVTLRCSPISGHKSVSWYQQVLGQGPQFIFQYYEKEERGRGNFPDRFSARQFPNYSSELNVNALLLGDSALYLCASSQWTVSAYEQYFGPGTRLTVT.

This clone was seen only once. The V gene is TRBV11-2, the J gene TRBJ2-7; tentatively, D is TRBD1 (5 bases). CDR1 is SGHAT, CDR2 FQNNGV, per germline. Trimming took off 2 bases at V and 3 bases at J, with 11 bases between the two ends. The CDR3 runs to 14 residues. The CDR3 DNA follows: TGTGCCAGCAGCTTACTCCAGGGCCACTACGAGCAGTACTTC. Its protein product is CASSLLQGHYEQYF.

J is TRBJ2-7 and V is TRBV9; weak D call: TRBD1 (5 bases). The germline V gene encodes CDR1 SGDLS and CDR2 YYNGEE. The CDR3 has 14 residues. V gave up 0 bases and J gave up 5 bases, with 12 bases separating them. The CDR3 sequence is CASSVGRGLDEQYF. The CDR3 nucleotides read TGTGCCAGCAGCGTAGGAAGGGGCTTGGACGAGCAGTACTTC.